This T cell receptor (beta chain) was documented in a study of blood T cell repertoires in COVID-19. The wider study: The cDNA or gDNA used as material had been derived from T cells, B-cell-depleted T cells, or PBMCs.

This table comes from immunoSEQ multiplex PCR, and its TCRdb copy is limited to in-frame clones, with some not included. The sample has 99,000 or so clones, approximately 84% seen once; the top ten hold 26%. This TCR was sampled from a man in his sixties with acute or convalescent COVID-19. Sequenced sample: peripheral blood.

The CDR3: CASSRGGTDGYEQYF. The CDR3, as DNA: TGTGCCAGCTCAAGAGGCGGGACGGATGGATACGAGCAGTACTTC. The V call is TRBV18, the J call TRBJ2-7, with a weak D call TRBD2 (6 bases). The germline V gene encodes CDR1 KGHSH and CDR2 LQKENI. V was shortened by 5 bases and J by 4 bases, with 18 bases between the two germline ends. This CDR3 comprises 15 residues. Full variable domain (rest looked up from reference TRBV18 and TRBJ2-7): NAGVMQNPRHLVRRRGQEARLRCSPMKGHSHVYWYRQLPEEGLKFMVYLQKENIIDESGMPKERFSAEFPKEGPSILRIQQVVRGDSAAYFCASSRGGTDGYEQYFGPGTRLTVT.